This T cell receptor beta chain was recorded in a study of blood T cell repertoires in COVID-19. Study-wide context: Sources were T cells, B-cell-depleted T cells, or PBMCs; the material itself was cDNA or gDNA.

V was pared by 5 bases and J by 3 bases, with 5 bases of the junction left unmatched. The CDR3 runs to 14 residues. Germline V CDR1 and CDR2: SNHLY, FYNNEI. The method was immunoSEQ multiplex PCR; TCRdb's version includes in-frame clones alone and lacks a portion of them. The sample records approximately 220,000 clones, 82% being singletons. This clonotype was sampled from a woman in her 70s with acute or convalescent COVID-19. The specimen was peripheral blood. The V call is TRBV2, the J call TRBJ1-1, with TRBD1 matching 8 bases. The CDR3 spells CASSSGTGDTEAFF. The CDR3 DNA sequence: TGTGCCAGCAGTTCCGGGACAGGTGACACTGAAGCTTTCTTT. The full variable domain, with the rest looked up from reference TRBV2 and TRBJ1-1, is EPEVTQTPSHQVTQMGQEVILRCVPISNHLYFYWYRQILGQKVEFLVSFYNNEISEKSEIFDDQFSVERPDGSNFTLKIRSTKLEDSAMYFCASSSGTGDTEAFFGQGTRLTVV.